What follows is one T cell receptor (beta chain) and its context. Its matching antigen is unknown. Germline values: CDR1 SQVTM, CDR2 ANQGSEA. V dropped 7 bases and J dropped 3 bases, with 27 bases sitting between them. This CDR3 has 17 residues. This specimen comes from a study of neoadjuvant nivolumab and ipilimumab in lung cancer. Sequenced by immunoSEQ multiplex PCR; TCRdb stores in-frame clones only, minus some. The profile shows approximately 10,000 clones, 70% to 85% of them singletons. Whole-study findings and limits: Compared with tumor-adjacent uninvolved lung, resected tumors showed greater richness and clonality.

The clonotype comes from an adult with non-small cell lung cancer. This material consisted of tumor tissue, taken after neoadjuvant nivolumab, alone or with ipilimumab, at or shortly before surgery. This chain uses TRBV29-1 with TRBJ1-1; possibly TRBD1 for D (6 bases). The CDR3 spells CSDHRVVSNRVDTEAFF. The DNA of the CDR3 is TGCAGCGACCACAGGGTTGTCTCGAACCGGGTGGACACTGAAGCTTTCTTT.